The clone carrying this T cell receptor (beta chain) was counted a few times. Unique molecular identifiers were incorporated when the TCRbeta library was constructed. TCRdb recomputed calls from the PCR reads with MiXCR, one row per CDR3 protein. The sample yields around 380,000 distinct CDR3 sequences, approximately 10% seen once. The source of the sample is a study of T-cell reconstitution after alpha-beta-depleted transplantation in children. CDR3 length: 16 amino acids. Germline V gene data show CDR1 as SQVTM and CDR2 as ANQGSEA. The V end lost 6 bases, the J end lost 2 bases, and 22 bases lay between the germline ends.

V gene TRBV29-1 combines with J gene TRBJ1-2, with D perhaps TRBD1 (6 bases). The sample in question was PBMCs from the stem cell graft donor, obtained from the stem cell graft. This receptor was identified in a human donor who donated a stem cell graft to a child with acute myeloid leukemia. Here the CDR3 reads CSVVGASTGPNYGYTF. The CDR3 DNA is TGCAGCGTGGTCGGCGCCTCAACAGGGCCGAACTATGGCTACACCTTC. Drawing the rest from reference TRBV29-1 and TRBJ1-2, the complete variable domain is SAVISQKPSRDICQRGTSLTIQCQVDSQVTMMFWYRQQPGQSLTLIATANQGSEATYESGFVIDKFPISRPNLTFSTLTVSNMSPEDSSIYLCSVVGASTGPNYGYTFGSGTRLTVV.